A selection of T cell receptor beta chains follows, all from one sample in a study of T cell responses to AZD1222 COVID-19 vaccine. This table comes from immunoSEQ multiplex PCR, and its TCRdb copy is limited to in-frame clones, with some not included. The profile shows 150,000 or so clones, 93% of them singletons. Sequenced here: peripheral blood, sampled on day 0 of AZD1222 vaccination. Source of these receptors: an adult in good health. Each CDR3 is given with its conserved first and last residue. A D gene is named only where the DNA matches it firmly.

TRBJ2-1,TRBV11-3,-,CASSLGINEQFF
TRBJ1-1,TRBV9,-,CASSHGRNTEAFF
TRBJ1-2,TRBV9,-,CASSVGLAVGYTF
TRBJ1-1,TRBV18,TRBD1,CASSPGTGVFNTEAFF
TRBJ1-5,TRBV27,-,CASSQQGGGYQPQHF
TRBJ2-2,TRBV11-3,-,CASSENPRGSGELFF
TRBJ2-3,TRBV10-2,TRBD2,CASSGRGGPTQYF
TRBJ1-4,TRBV7-9,TRBD1,CASSLYRGSGDEKLFF
TRBJ1-2,TRBV7-9,-,CASSLIINYGYTF
TRBJ1-4,TRBV5-1,-,CASSPLVGEKLFF
TRBJ2-7,TRBV30,TRBD1,CAWSLGQGDYEQYF
TRBJ2-2,TRBV19,-,CASSINKGHGELFF
TRBJ2-7,TRBV11-2,TRBD1,CASSPGQGPNF
TRBJ2-2,TRBV4-2,TRBD1,CASSQDTGGAGGELFF
TRBJ2-3,TRBV11-2,-,CASGPNTDTQYF
TRBJ1-5,TRBV7-9,TRBD1,CASSRSGRGYQPQHF
TRBJ2-7,TRBV6-2/TRBV6-3,-,CASSYGGFYEQYF
TRBJ2-1,TRBV5-1,TRBD1,CASRKQGAYNEQFF
TRBJ2-3,TRBV5-1,-,CASSLSDTDTQYF
TRBJ2-5,TRBV7-8,TRBD2,CASSFHRTSGRGETQYF